A single sample gave rise to the 10 T cell receptor beta chains below, sequenced in a study of beta chain features in type 1 diabetes. Whole-study findings and limits: Among patients with Type 1 diabetes, TCRB CDR3s were moderately but significantly shorter in every one of the four CD4+ subsets.

Antigens for these TCRs are unknown. All of the isolated RNA was reverse transcribed, so expressed TCRB transcripts were sequenced. Clones were sequenced by immunoSEQ multiplex PCR, and TCRdb holds only the in-frame ones, with some missing. The sample shows about 700,000 clones, around 15% of them seen only once. Sequenced sample: naive CD4+ T cells from blood. All receptors come from a young man with type 1 diabetes.

In its sample, this clone was seen a few times. The V and J genes are TRBV6-6 and TRBJ2-3, with 10 bases lining up with TRBD1. Germline CDR1 reads MNHNY; CDR2 reads SVGAGI (reference sequence). The CDR3 is 15 residues long. V gave up 6 bases and J gave up 0 bases; unmatched junction bases: 3. CDR3: CASSPDRGSTDTQYF. The CDR3 nucleotides are TGTGCCAGCAGCCCGGACAGGGGGAGCACAGATACGCAGTATTTT.

The V and J genes are TRBV29-1 and TRBJ1-1; D is unresolved. The CDR3 sequence is 14 residues long. V was pared by 0 bases and J by 2 bases, with 10 bases between. Germline lookup yields CDR1 SQVTM and CDR2 ANQGSEA. For the CDR3, the DNA is TGCAGCGTTGAAGATCCGGGCAGTAACACTGAAGCTTTCTTT. Translation: CSVEDPGSNTEAFF.

CDR3 sequence (DNA): TGTGCCAGCAGCGCTGGACTGCCCGGGGAAGCTTTCTTT. This codes for CASSAGLPGEAFF. The V and J genes are TRBV11-2 and TRBJ1-1, with D hard to call. V was cut by 5 bases and J by 8 bases, with 15 bases left in between. Germline V gene sequence: CDR1 SGHAT, CDR2 FQNNGV. CDR3 length: 13 residues.

V is TRBV7-2 and J is TRBJ2-3; 13 bases map to TRBD2. The CDR3 covers 17 residues. The ends lost 4 bases at V and 1 base at J; junction bases unmatched: 5. CDR1 is SGHTA and CDR2 is FQGNSA in the germline V gene. CDR3 bases: TGTGCCAGCAGCTCCCGACTAGCGGGGGGTCGCACAGATACGCAGTATTTT. This codes for CASSSRLAGGRTDTQYF.

The chain recombines TRBV9 with TRBJ2-3; D uncertain. The CDR3 runs to 9 residues. V shed 2 bases and J shed 8 bases, with 0 bases lying between them. Germline assignment: CDR1 SGDLS and CDR2 YYNGEE. CDR3 DNA sequence: TGTGCCAGCAGCGTTACGCAGTATTTT. Protein: CASSVTQYF.

The chain joins TRBV30 to TRBJ1-2; a possible D gene is TRBD1 (5 bases). The CDR3 contains 13 residues. The germline V gene has CDR1 GTSNPN and CDR2 SVGIG (reference sequence). The ends were cut back, 7 bases at V and 4 bases at J, with 16 bases in the middle. CDR3 sequence reads: CASLPEGLYGYTF. CDR3 nucleotide sequence: TGTGCCTCCCTCCCGGAGGGGCTCTATGGCTACACCTTC. The full variable domain, in which reference TRBV30 and TRBJ1-2 provide the parts outside the CDR3, is SQTIHQWPATLVQPVGSPLSLECTVEGTSNPNLYWYRQAAGRGLQLLFYSVGIGQISSEVPQNLSASRPQDRQFILSSKKLLLSDSGFYLCASLPEGLYGYTFGSGTRLTVV.

The rearrangement uses TRBV29-1 and TRBJ2-3; D unclear. The CDR3 sequence is 14 residues long. The V gene's germline CDR1 is SQVTM and CDR2 ANQGSEA. Trimming took off 4 bases at V and 1 base at J, with 12 bases between the two ends. DNA of the CDR3: TGCAGCGTTGTTGGGCAGGCAGGCACAGATACGCAGTATTTT. It is translated as CSVVGQAGTDTQYF.

The chain employs TRBV27 and TRBJ1-4; 8 bases fit TRBD1. This CDR3 is built from 14 residues. Trimming cost V 4 bases and J 8 bases; bases outside gene matches: 6. Germline CDR1 reads MNHEY; CDR2 reads SMNVEV (reference sequence). CDR3 sequence reads: CASSSRTGSEKLFF. The DNA for the CDR3 is TGTGCCAGCAGTTCCAGGACAGGGTCGGAAAAACTGTTTTTT.

This clone was observed a handful of times. This chain uses TRBV27 with TRBJ1-5, with D unresolved. Germline V lookup: CDR1 MNHEY, CDR2 SMNVEV (reference sequence). V gave up 5 bases and J gave up 6 bases, with 11 bases separating them. The CDR3 covers 13 residues. CDR3 in DNA: TGTGCCAGCAGTCAAGGCTTTGCTCAGCCCCAGCATTTT. Its protein product is CASSQGFAQPQHF.

The chain is built from TRBV29-1 and TRBJ2-3, with no clear D. CDR3 size: 12 residues. Trimming left V 5 bases short and J 0 bases short, with 6 bases between. From germline, CDR1 is SQVTM and CDR2 ANQGSEA. The CDR3 spells CSVFSSTDTQYF. The CDR3 DNA follows: TGCAGCGTTTTCTCGAGCACAGATACGCAGTATTTT.